The 10 T cell receptor beta chains given below trace back to one sample, sequenced in a study of glioma-infiltrating T cells after dendritic cell vaccination. Clones were read by immunoSEQ multiplex PCR, and TCRdb kept only the in-frame ones, dropping some. The sample has around 96,000 clones, roughly three quarters seen once; the top ten hold approximately 6%. The material sequenced was blood, taken before dendritic cell vaccination. These receptors were obtained from a human donor with glioblastoma.

The chain employs TRBV6-1 and TRBJ2-3, with D unresolved. The germline V gene encodes CDR1 MNHNS and CDR2 SASEGT. This CDR3 comprises 14 residues. Trimming removed 5 bases from V and 1 base from J, with 10 bases in between. The CDR3 region has the DNA TGTGCCAGCAGTTCTAGTTTCCGCACAGATACGCAGTATTTT. Its protein product is CASSSSFRTDTQYF.

The chain links TRBV15 to TRBJ2-5; D might be TRBD1 (6 bases). The DNA end is more similar to TRBJ2-7, so the J call may be wrong. Per germline, CDR1 LNHNV and CDR2 YYDKDF (reference sequence). The CDR3 covers 15 residues. The CDR3: CATSSHTQSTGEQYF. For the CDR3, the DNA is TGTGCCACCAGCAGCCATACTCAATCGACAGGCGAGCAGTACTTC.

The rearrangement uses TRBV7-9 and TRBJ2-3, with a tentative D call TRBD2 (6 bases). CDR3 length equals 14 residues. Germline lookup yields CDR1 SEHNR and CDR2 FQNEAQ (reference sequence). V shed 1 base and J shed 3 bases, with 8 bases lying between them. CDR3 loop: CASSLVGGTDTQYF. As DNA, the CDR3 is TGTGCCAGCAGCTTAGTCGGGGGTACAGATACGCAGTATTTT. Full variable domain (outside the CDR3, taken from reference TRBV7-9 and TRBJ2-3): DTGVSQNPRHKITKRGQNVTFRCDPISEHNRLYWYRQTLGQGPEFLTYFQNEAQLEKSRLLSDRFSAERPKGSFSTLEIQRTEQGDSAMYLCASSLVGGTDTQYFGPGTRLTVL.

This clone was recorded at least ten times. The chain is built from TRBV7-3 and TRBJ2-7, with 8 bases aligning to TRBD1. Trimming cost V 2 bases and J 3 bases; bases outside gene matches: 3. This CDR3 comprises 14 residues. From germline, CDR1 is SGHTA and CDR2 FQGTGA. The CDR3 protein is CASSLGQGLYEQYF. CDR3 DNA sequence: TGTGCCAGCAGCTTAGGACAGGGCCTCTACGAGCAGTACTTC.

The genes are TRBV2 and TRBJ2-5, with 7 bases matching TRBD1. Trimming at V came to 6 bases and at J to 5 bases, leaving 9 bases not matched to a gene. CDR3 length: 14 amino acids. Germline V gene sequence: CDR1 SNHLY, CDR2 FYNNEI. The CDR3 protein is CASSRRTGSETQYF. DNA of the CDR3: TGTGCCAGCAGCCGCCGGACAGGTTCGGAGACCCAGTACTTC.

This sequence joins TRBV6-6 and TRBJ1-2; 7 bases align to TRBD1. Germline CDR1 MNHNY, CDR2 SVGAGI (reference sequence). The junction had 14 bases not matched to a gene; V was cut back by 6 bases and J by 4 bases. CDR3 length: 16 residues. Here the CDR3 reads CASSGAGTVLGYGYTF. The CDR3 nucleotides read TGTGCCAGCAGCGGAGCCGGGACAGTCTTGGGCTATGGCTACACCTTC.

The chain links TRBV7-9 to TRBJ1-4, with TRBD1 as a possible D gene (5 bases). The CDR3 runs 17 residues. CDR1 is SEHNR and CDR2 is FQNEAQ in the germline V gene (reference sequence). V dropped 6 bases and J dropped 7 bases, with 24 bases sitting between them. This CDR3 reads CASSSTPGAGIFEKLFF. CDR3 coding DNA: TGTGCCAGCAGTTCCACCCCGGGTGCAGGGATTTTTGAAAAACTGTTTTTT.

This clone showed up just a few times. J is TRBJ1-1 and V is TRBV5-1, with 10 positions matching TRBD1. With 3 bases clipped from V and 4 bases from J, the junction kept 12 bases outside the gene matches. The CDR3 spans 17 residues. Germline CDR1 and CDR2: SGHRS and YFSETQ. CDR3 DNA: TGCGCCAGCAGCTGGCCGGGACAGGGGTCCCGGGGCACTGAAGCTTTCTTT. Encoded protein: CASSWPGQGSRGTEAFF.

The rearrangement uses TRBV7-2 and TRBJ1-1, with D tentatively TRBD1 (5 bases). The germline V and J ends were trimmed by 1 base and 6 bases, with 15 bases remaining between them. The CDR3 is made up of 15 amino acids. Germline CDR1 reads SGHTA; CDR2 reads FQGNSA. The CDR3 nucleotides are TGTGCCAGCAGCTTAGATGGTGTTGGCAGGGCTGAAGCTTTCTTT. This encodes CASSLDGVGRAEAFF.

The chain couples TRBV18 to TRBJ1-3, with 9 bases lining up with TRBD1. This CDR3 has 17 residues. Trimming cost V 3 bases and J 0 bases; bases outside gene matches: 6. CDR1 and CDR2 (germline): KGHSH, LQKENI. The CDR3 DNA reads as TGTGCCAGCTCACCGGGACAGGGCCCGAGCTCTGGAAACACCATATATTTT. Translating gives CASSPGQGPSSGNTIYF.